This T cell receptor beta chain originates from a study of blood T cell repertoires in COVID-19. Overall study: Samples taken during acute and convalescent COVID-19 were collected in the United States, Italy and Spain. PBMCs, B-cell-depleted T cells, or T cells provided the cDNA or gDNA that made up the material.

The germline V gene has CDR1 MNHGY and CDR2 SVAAGI. CDR3 length: 20 residues. The V and J ends lost 1 base and 0 bases respectively, with 22 bases between them. In the original processing: Amplification of reference gene primers was used by the study to estimate nucleated cell counts. The protocol was immunoSEQ multiplex PCR, while the TCRdb copy is restricted to in-frame clones and leaves out a portion. Clone size and the V and J calls come from that table; the DNA yielded D and trimming. Of 30,000 or so clones in the sample, around 88% were seen once. This clone showed up just once. This chain connects TRBV6-9 to TRBJ1-5, with a weak D call TRBD1 (5 bases). Sequencing input: peripheral blood. The source of this sequence is a human donor in a cohort sampled during active COVID-19. Here the CDR3 DNA reads TGTGCCAGCAGTTATTGGCCCAGACAGATTGGGGACTATAGCAATCAGCCCCAGCATTTT. Protein product: CASSYWPRQIGDYSNQPQHF.